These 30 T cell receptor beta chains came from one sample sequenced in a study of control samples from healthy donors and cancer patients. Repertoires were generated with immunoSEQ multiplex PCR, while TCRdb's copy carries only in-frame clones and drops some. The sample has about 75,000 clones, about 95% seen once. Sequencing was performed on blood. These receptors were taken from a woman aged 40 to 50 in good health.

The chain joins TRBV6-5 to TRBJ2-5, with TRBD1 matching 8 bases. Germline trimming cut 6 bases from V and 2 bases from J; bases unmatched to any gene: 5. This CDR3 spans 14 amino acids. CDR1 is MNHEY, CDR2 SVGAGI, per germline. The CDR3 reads CASRMGQEQETQYF. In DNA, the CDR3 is TGTGCCAGCAGGATGGGACAGGAACAAGAGACCCAGTACTTC.

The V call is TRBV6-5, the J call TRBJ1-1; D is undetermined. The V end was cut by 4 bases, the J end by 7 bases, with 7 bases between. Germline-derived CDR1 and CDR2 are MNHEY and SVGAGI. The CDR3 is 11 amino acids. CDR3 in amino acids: CASSSPDEAFF. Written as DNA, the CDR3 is TGTGCCAGCAGTTCGCCGGATGAAGCTTTCTTT.

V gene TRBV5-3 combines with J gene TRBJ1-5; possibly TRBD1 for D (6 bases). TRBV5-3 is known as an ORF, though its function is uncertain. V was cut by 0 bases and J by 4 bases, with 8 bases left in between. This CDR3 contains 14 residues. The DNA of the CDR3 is TGTGCCAGAAGCTTGGAGGGGGAAAATCAGCCCCAGCATTTT. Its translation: CARSLEGENQPQHF.

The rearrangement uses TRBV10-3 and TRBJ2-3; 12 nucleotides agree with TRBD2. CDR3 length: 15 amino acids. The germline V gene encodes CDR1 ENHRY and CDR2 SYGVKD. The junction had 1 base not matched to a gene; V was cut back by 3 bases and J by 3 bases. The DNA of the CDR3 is TGTGCCATCAGTGACCTAGCGGGAGGGACAGATACGCAGTATTTT. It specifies CAISDLAGGTDTQYF.

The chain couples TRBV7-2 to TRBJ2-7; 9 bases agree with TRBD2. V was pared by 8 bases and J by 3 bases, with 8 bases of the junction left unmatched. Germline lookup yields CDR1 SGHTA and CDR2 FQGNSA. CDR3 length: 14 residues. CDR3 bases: TGTGCCAGCCGCCCGCCAGCGGGGGGCTACGAGCAGTACTTC. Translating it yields CASRPPAGGYEQYF.

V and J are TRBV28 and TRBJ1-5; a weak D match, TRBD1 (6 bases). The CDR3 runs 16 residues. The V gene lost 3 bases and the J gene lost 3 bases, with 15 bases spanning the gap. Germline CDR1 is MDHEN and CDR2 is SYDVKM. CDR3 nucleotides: TGTGCCAGCAGTTTGGGCTTTACAGGGAACAATCAGCCCCAGCATTTT. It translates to CASSLGFTGNNQPQHF.

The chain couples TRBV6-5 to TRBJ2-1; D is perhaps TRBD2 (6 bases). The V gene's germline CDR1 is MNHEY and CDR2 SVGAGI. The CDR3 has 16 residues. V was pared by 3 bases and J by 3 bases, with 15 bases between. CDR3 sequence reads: CASSYTASEIYNEQFF. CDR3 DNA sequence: TGTGCCAGCAGTTATACGGCTAGCGAGATCTACAATGAGCAGTTCTTC.

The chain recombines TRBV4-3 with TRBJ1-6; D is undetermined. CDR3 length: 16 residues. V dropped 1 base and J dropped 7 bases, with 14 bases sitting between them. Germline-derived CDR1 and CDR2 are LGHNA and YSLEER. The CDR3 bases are TGCGCCAGCAGCCAAGTTTATGATATGGTGAATTCACCCCTCCACTTT. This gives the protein CASSQVYDMVNSPLHF.

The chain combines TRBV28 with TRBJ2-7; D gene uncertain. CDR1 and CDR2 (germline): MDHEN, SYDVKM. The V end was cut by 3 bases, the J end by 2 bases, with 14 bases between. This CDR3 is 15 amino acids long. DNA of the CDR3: TGTGCCAGCAGTTTTCGGTCCGGAAGACCCTACGAGCAGTACTTC. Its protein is CASSFRSGRPYEQYF.

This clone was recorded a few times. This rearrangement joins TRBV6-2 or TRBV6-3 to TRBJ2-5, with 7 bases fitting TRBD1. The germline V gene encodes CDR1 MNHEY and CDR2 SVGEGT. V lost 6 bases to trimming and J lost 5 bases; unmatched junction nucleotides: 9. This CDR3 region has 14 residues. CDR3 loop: CASSRDSFLETQYF. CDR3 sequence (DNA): TGTGCCAGCAGCCGGGACAGTTTCCTGGAGACCCAGTACTTC.

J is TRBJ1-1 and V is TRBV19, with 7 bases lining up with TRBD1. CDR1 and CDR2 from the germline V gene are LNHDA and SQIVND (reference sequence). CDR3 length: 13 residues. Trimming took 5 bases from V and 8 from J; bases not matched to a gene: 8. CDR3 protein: CASSSNRGREAFF. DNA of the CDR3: TGTGCCAGTAGTTCCAACAGGGGTCGGGAAGCTTTCTTT.

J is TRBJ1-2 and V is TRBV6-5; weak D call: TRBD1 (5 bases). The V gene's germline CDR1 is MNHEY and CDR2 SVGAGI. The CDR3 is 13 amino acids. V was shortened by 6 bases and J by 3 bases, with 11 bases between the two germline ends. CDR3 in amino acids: CASSRRGDYGYTF. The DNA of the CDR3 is TGTGCCAGCAGCCGACGGGGGGACTATGGCTACACCTTC.

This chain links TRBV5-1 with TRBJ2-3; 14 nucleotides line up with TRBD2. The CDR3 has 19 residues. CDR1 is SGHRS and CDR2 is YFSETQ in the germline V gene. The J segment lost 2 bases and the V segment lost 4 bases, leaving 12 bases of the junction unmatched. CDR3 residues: CASSTPNWTSGGTTDTQYF. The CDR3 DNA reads TGCGCCAGCAGCACCCCGAATTGGACTAGCGGGGGGACCACAGATACGCAGTATTTT.

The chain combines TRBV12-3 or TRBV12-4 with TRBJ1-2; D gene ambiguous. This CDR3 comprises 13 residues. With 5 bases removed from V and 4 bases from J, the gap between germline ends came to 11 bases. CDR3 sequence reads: CASSLRWGYGYTF. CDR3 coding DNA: TGTGCCAGCAGTCTCCGTTGGGGCTATGGCTACACCTTC.

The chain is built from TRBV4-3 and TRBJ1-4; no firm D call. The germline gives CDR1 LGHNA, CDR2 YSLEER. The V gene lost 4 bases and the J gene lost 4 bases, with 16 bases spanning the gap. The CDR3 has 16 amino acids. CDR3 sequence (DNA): TGCGCCAGCAGCCCTAACTCGGACGAGGGTAATGAAAAACTGTTTTTT. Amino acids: CASSPNSDEGNEKLFF.

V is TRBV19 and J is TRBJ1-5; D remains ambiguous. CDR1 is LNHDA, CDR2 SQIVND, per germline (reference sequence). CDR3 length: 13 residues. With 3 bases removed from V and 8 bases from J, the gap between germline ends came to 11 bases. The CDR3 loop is CASSMRVTEPQHF. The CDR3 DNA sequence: TGTGCCAGTAGTATGAGAGTTACGGAGCCCCAGCATTTT.

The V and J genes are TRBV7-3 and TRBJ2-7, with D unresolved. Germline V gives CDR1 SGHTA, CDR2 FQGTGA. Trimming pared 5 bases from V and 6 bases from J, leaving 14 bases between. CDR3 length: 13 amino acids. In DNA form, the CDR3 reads TGTGCCAGCAGCCTACCTCCGGCTAGCGAGCAGTACTTC. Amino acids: CASSLPPASEQYF.

The CDR3 nucleotides are TGTGCCAGCAGCAAAAACCCCCCGGGACAGGACCATGAGGGCACTGAAGCTTTCTTT. As protein: CASSKNPPGQDHEGTEAFF. The chain combines TRBV21-1 with TRBJ1-1; the listed D gene, TRBD1, was not tested against the DNA. TRBV21-1 is a pseudogene. The CDR3 covers 19 residues.

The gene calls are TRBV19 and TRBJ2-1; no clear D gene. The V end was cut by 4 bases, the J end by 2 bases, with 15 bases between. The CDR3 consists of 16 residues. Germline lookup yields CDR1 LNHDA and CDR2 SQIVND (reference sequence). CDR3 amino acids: CASSTSPRRPYNEQFF. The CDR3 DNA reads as TGTGCCAGTAGTACCTCCCCCAGGCGCCCCTACAATGAGCAGTTCTTC.

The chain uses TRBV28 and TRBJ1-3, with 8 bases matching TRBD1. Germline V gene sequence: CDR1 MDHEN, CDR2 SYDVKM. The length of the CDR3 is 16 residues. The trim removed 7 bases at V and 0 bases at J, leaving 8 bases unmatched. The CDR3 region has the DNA TGTGCCAGCACCTCTGCAGGGGGCTACTCTGGAAACACCATATATTTT. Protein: CASTSAGGYSGNTIYF.

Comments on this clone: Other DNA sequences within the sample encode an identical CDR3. The CDR3 nucleotides are TGCGCCAGCAGCTTGGGGAGCACAGATACGCAGTATTTT. This sequence encodes CASSLGSTDTQYF. This chain connects TRBV5-1 to TRBJ2-3; D call uncertain. CDR1 is SGHRS and CDR2 is YFSETQ in the germline V gene. Trimming removed 0 bases from V and 0 bases from J, with 2 bases in between. The CDR3 totals 13 residues.

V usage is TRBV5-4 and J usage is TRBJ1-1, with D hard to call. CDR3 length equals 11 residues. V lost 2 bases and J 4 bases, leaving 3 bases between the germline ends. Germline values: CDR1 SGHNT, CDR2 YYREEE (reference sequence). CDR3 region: CASSFGTEAFF. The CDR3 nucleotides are TGTGCCAGCAGCTTCGGCACTGAAGCTTTCTTT.

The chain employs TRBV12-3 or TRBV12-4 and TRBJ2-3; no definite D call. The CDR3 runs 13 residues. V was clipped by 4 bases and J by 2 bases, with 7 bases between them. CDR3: CASSSINTDTQYF. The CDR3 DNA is TGTGCCAGCAGTTCGATTAACACAGATACGCAGTATTTT.

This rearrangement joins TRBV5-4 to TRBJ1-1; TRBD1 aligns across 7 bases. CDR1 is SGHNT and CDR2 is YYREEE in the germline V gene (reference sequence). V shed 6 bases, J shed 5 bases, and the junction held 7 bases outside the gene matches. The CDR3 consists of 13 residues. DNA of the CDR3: TGTGCCAGCATCTTCCAGGGGGGTACTGAAGCTTTCTTT. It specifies CASIFQGGTEAFF.

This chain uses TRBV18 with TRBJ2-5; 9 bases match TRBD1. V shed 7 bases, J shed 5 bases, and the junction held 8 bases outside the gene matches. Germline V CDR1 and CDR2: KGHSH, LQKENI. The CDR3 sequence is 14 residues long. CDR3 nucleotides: TGTGCCAGCTTTCTCGACAGGGGGAGTGAGACCCAGTACTTC. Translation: CASFLDRGSETQYF. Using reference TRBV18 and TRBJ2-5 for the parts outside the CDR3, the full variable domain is NAGVMQNPRHLVRRRGQEARLRCSPMKGHSHVYWYRQLPEEGLKFMVYLQKENIIDESGMPKERFSAEFPKEGPSILRIQQVVRGDSAAYFCASFLDRGSETQYFGPGTRLLVL.

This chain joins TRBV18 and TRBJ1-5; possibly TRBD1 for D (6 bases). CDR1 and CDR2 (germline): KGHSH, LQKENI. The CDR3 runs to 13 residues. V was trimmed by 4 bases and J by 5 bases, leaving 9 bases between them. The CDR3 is CASSRDTHQPQHF. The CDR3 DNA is TGTGCCAGCTCACGGGACACGCATCAGCCCCAGCATTTT.

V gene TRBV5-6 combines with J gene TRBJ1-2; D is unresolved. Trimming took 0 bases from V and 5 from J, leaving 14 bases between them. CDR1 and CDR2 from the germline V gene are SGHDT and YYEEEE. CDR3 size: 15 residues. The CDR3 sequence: CASSLGGGPSYGYTF. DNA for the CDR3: TGTGCCAGCAGCTTGGGGGGTGGACCGTCGTATGGCTACACCTTC.

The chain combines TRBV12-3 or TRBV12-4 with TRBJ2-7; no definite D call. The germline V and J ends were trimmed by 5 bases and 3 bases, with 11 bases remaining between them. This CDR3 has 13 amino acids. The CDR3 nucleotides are TGTGCCAGCAGTCCCGGACGGAGCTACGAGCAGTACTTC. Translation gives CASSPGRSYEQYF.

The CDR3 here is CASSVWTSGNNEQFF. CDR3 sequence (DNA): TGTGCCAGCAGCGTATGGACTAGCGGGAACAATGAGCAGTTCTTC. The genes are TRBV5-6 and TRBJ2-1; 12 bases align to TRBD2. This CDR3 comprises 15 residues. V lost 4 bases and J lost 5; bases outside the gene matches: 4. Germline V lookup: CDR1 SGHDT, CDR2 YYEEEE.

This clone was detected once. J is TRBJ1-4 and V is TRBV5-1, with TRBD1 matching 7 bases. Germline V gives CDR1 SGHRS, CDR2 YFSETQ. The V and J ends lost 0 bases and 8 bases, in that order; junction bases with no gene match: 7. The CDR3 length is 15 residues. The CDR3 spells CASSLVTGLDEKLFF. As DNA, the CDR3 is TGCGCCAGCAGCTTGGTGACAGGGCTAGACGAAAAACTGTTTTTT.